The subject of this entry is one T cell receptor (beta chain). Its cognate antigen is unknown. Produced via immunoSEQ multiplex PCR; TCRdb's table is partial and in-frame only. The repertoire has tens of thousands of clones, around 78% of them found once; the top ten carry 20% to 25%. This sample stems from a study of CD4 T cells in relation to SARS-CoV-2 and coronaviruses. Study overall: ViraFEST: approximately eleven-day antigen culture of PBMCs, then TCR beta CDR3 sequencing.

Germline CDR1 SGHTA, CDR2 FQGNSA. With 5 bases removed from V and 8 bases from J, the gap between germline ends came to 15 bases. The CDR3 length is 13 residues. Unexposed donor CD4+ T cells date from about 2010-2018, before the COVID-19 pandemic. CD4+ T cells were isolated from the cells after about 11 days of culture. As cell numbers allowed, unexposed-donor CD4+ T cells faced SARS-CoV-2 S/N and four cold-coronavirus spikes. The material sequenced was CD4+ T cells from PBMCs, cultured in vitro. The gene calls are TRBV7-2 and TRBJ1-2; possible D gene TRBD1, 5 bases. The TCR sequence derives from a human donor in good health. CDR3 nucleotides: TGTGCCAGCAGCAACCGGGGGGGGAGAGGCTACACCTTC. Translated: CASSNRGGRGYTF.